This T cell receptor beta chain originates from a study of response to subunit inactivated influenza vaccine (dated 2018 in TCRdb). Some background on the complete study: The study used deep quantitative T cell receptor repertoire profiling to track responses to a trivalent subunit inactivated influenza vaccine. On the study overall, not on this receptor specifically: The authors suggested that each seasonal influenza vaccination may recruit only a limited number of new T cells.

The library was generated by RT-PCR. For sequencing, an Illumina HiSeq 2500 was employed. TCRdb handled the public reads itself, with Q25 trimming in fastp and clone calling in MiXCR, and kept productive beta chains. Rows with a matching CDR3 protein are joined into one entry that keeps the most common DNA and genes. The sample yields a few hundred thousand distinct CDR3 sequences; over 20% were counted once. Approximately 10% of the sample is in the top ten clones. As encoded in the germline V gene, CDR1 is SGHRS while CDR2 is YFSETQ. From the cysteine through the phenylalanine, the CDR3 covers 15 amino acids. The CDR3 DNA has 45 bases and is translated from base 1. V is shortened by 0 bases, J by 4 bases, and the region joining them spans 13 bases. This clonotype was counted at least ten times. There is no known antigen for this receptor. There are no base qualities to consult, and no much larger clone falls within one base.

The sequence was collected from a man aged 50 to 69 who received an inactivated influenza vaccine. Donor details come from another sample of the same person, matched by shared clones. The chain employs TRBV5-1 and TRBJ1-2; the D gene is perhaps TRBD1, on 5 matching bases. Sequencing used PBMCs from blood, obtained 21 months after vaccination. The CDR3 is CASSLGGDIPYGYTF. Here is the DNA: TGCGCCAGCAGCTTGGGGGGCGACATCCCCTATGGCTACACCTTC.